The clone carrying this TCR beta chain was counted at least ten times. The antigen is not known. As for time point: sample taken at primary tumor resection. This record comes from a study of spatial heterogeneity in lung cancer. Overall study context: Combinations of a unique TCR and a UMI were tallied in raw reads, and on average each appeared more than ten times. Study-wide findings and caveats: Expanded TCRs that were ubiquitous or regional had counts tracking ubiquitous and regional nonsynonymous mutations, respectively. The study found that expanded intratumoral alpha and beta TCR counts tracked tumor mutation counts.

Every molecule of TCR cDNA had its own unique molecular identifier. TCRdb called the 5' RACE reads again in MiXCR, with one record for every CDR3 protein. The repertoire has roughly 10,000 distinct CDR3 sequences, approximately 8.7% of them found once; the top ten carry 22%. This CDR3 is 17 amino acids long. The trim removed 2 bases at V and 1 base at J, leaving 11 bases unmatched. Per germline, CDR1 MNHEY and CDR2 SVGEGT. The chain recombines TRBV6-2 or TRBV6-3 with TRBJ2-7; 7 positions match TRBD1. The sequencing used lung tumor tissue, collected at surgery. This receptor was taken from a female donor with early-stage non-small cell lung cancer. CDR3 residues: CASSYGRTGERSYEQYF. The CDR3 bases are TGTGCCAGCAGTTACGGACGAACAGGGGAAAGATCCTACGAGCAGTACTTC.